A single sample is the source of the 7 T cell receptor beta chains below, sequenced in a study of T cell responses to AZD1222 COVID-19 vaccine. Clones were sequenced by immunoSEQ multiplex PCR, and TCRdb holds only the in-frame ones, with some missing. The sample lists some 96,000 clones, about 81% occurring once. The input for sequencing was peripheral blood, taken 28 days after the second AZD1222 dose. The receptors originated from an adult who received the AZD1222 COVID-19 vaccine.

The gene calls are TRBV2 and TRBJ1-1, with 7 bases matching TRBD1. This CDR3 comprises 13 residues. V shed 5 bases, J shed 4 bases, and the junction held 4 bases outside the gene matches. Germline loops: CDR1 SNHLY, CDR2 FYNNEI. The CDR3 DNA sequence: TGTGCCAGCAGTCAGGGGGAGGGCACTGAAGCTTTCTTT. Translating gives CASSQGEGTEAFF. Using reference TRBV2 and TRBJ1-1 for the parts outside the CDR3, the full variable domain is EPEVTQTPSHQVTQMGQEVILRCVPISNHLYFYWYRQILGQKVEFLVSFYNNEISEKSEIFDDQFSVERPDGSNFTLKIRSTKLEDSAMYFCASSQGEGTEAFFGQGTRLTVV.

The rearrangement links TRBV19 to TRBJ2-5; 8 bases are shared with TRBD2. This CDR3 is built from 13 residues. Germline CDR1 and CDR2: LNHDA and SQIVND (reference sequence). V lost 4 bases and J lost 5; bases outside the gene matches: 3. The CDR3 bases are TGTGCCAGTAGTAGTACGGGAGGGGAGACCCAGTACTTC. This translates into CASSSTGGETQYF.

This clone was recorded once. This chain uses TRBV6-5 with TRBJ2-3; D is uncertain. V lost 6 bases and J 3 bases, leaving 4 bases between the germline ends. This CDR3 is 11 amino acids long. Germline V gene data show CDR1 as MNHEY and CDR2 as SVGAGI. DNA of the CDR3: TGTGCCAGCAGACAAACAGATACGCAGTATTTT. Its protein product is CASRQTDTQYF.

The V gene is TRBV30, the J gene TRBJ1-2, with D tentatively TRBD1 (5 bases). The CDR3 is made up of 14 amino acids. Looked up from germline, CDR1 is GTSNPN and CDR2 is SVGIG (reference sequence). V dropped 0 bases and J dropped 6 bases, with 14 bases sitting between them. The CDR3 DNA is TGTGCCTGGAGTGTACTCGGGGGGGTCGATGGCTACACCTTC. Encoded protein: CAWSVLGGVDGYTF.

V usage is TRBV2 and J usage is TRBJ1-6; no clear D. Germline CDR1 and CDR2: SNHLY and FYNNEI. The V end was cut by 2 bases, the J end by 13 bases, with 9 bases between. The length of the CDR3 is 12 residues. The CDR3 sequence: CASSEPVRPLHF. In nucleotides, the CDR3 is TGTGCCAGCAGTGAACCGGTACGGCCCCTCCACTTT.

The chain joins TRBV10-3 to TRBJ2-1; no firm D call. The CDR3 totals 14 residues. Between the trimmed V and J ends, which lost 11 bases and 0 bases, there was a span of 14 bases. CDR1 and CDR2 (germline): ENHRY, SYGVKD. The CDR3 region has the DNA TGTGCCGCCCGACCGTCAAGCTCCTACAATGAGCAGTTCTTC. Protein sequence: CAARPSSSYNEQFF.

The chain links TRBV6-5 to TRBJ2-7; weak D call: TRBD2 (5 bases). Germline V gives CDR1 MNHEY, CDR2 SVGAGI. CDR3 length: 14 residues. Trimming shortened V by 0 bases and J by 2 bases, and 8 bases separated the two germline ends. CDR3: CASSYSSGAYEQYF. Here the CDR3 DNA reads TGTGCCAGCAGTTACTCGTCCGGGGCCTACGAGCAGTACTTC.